The present T cell receptor beta chain was sequenced within a study of cytomegalovirus exposure and HLA in healthy donors. Study-wide results and caveats: Several of the most significant clusters were apparently associated with common viral pathogens in a later analysis. A prior analysis recorded that most TCR beta V segments were productive about 87% or about 30% of the time. Most TCRs appeared rarely, but some public TCRs recurred in many donors.

This CDR3 spans 14 amino acids. V lost 4 bases, J lost 6 bases, and 4 bases stayed unmatched. Germline lookup yields CDR1 SGHTS and CDR2 YDEGEE. This PCR relied on a set of 60 Vbeta primers and 13 Jbeta primers. In the authors' methods: A follow-up analysis tallied 60 million to 85 million unique TCR beta chains, roughly 11 million shared. Generated by immunoSEQ multiplex PCR, the TCRdb table keeps only in-frame clones and is missing some. V and J calls and clone size are copied from that table; D and trimming were computed from the DNA. The table for this sample gives 70,000 or so clones. Comments on this clone: Its antigen is undetermined.

The specimen was PBMCs. This TCR derives from a boy aged 5-17 years in good health and CMV-seronegative. This sequence joins TRBV5-8 and TRBJ2-1, with TRBD2 matching over 10 bases. CDR3 nucleotide sequence: TGTGCCAGCAGCCTAGGGACTAGCGCCAATGAGCAGTTCTTC. Residues: CASSLGTSANEQFF.